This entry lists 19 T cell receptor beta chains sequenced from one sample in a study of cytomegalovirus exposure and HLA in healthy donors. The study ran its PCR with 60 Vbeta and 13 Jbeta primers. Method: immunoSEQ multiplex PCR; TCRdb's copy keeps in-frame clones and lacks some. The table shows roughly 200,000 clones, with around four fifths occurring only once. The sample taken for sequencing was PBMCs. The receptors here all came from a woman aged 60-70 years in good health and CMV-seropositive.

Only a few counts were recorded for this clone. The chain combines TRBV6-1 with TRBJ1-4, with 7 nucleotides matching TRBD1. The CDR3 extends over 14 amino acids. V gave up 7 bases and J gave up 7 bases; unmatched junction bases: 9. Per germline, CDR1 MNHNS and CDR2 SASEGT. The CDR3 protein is CASTITGVGEKLFF. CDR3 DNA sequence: TGTGCCAGCACTATAACAGGGGTCGGTGAAAAACTGTTTTTT.

The CDR3 is CASSFTGGYLSGANVLTF. The CDR3 DNA is TGCGCCAGCAGCTTTACAGGGGGCTACCTCTCTGGGGCCAACGTCCTGACTTTC. The chain joins TRBV5-1 to TRBJ2-6; TRBD1 matches 9 bases. In germline, CDR1 is SGHRS, CDR2 YFSETQ. V shed 2 bases, J shed 0 bases, and the junction held 6 bases outside the gene matches. This CDR3 comprises 18 residues.

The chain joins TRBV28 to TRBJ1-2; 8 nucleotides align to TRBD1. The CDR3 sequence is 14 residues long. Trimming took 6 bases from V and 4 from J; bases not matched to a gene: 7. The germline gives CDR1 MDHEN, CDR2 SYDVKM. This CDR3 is CASRAGQVIYGYTF. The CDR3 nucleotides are TGTGCCAGCAGAGCGGGACAGGTCATCTATGGCTACACCTTC.

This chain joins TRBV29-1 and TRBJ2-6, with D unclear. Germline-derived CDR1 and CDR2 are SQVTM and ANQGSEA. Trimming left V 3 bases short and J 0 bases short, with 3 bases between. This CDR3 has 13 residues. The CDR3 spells CSVDISGANVLTF. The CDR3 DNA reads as TGCAGCGTTGACATCTCTGGGGCCAACGTCCTGACTTTC.

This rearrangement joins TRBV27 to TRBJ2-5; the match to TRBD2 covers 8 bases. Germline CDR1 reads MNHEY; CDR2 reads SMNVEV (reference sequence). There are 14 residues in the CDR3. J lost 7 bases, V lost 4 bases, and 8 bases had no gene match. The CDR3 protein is CASSYRGGPWTQYF. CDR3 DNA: TGTGCCAGCAGTTACCGGGGGGGGCCTTGGACCCAGTACTTC.

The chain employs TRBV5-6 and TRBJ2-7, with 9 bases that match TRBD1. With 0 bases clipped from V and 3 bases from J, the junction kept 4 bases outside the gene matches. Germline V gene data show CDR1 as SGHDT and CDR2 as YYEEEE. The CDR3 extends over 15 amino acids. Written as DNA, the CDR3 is TGTGCCAGCAGCTTGGGTGGGACAGGGTTCTACGAGCAGTACTTC. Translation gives CASSLGGTGFYEQYF.

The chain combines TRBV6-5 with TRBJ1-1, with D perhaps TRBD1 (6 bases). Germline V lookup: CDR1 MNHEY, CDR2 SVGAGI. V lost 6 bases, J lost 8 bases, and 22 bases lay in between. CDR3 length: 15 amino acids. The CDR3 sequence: CASRSPSTGGREAFF. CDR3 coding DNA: TGTGCCAGCAGGTCCCCCTCGACAGGAGGAAGGGAAGCTTTCTTT.

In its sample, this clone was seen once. CDR3 protein: CASSRELNEKLFF. Here the CDR3 DNA reads TGCGCCAGCAGCAGGGAGCTTAATGAAAAACTGTTTTTT. The chain uses TRBV5-1 and TRBJ1-4; D gene unclear. The ends were cut back, 4 bases at V and 4 bases at J, with 8 bases in the middle. This CDR3 contains 13 residues. Germline V gene lookup returns CDR1 SGHRS and CDR2 YFSETQ.

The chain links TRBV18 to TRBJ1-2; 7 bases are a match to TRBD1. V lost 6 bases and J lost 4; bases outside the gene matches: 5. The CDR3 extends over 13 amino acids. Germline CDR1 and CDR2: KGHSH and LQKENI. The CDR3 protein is CASSPEGAYGYTF. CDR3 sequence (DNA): TGTGCCAGCTCTCCCGAGGGGGCCTATGGCTACACCTTC.

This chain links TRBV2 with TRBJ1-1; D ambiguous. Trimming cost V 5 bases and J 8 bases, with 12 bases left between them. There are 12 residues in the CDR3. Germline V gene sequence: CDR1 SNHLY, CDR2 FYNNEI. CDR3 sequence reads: CASSLTIFEAFF. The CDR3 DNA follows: TGTGCCAGCAGTCTTACAATCTTCGAAGCTTTCTTT.

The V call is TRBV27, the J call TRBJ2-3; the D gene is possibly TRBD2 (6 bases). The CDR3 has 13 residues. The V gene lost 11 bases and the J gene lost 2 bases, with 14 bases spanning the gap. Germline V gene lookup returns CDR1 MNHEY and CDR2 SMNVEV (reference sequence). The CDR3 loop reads CAPPGSNTDTQYF. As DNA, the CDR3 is TGTGCCCCCCCCGGGAGTAACACAGATACGCAGTATTTT.

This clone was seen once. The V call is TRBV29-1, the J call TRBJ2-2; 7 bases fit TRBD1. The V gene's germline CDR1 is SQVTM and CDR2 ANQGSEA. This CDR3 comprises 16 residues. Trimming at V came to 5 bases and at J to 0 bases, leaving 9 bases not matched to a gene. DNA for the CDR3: TGCAGCGTTTTGAGGAGACAGGGCCCGAACACCGGGGAGCTGTTTTTT. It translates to CSVLRRQGPNTGELFF.

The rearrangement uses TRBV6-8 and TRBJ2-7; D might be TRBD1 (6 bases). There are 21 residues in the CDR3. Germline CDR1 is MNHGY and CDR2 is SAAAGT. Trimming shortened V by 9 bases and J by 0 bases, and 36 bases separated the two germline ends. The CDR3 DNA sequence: TGTGCCAGGGCGGCAGGGACCATTCCCCAGGCCCGGGACATTAACTCCTACGAGCAGTACTTC. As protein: CARAAGTIPQARDINSYEQYF.

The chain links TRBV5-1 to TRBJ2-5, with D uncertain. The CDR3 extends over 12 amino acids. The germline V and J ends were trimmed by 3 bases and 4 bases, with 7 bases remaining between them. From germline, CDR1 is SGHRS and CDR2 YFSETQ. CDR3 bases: TGCGCCAGCAGCTCGACTGGAGAGACCCAGTACTTC. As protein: CASSSTGETQYF.

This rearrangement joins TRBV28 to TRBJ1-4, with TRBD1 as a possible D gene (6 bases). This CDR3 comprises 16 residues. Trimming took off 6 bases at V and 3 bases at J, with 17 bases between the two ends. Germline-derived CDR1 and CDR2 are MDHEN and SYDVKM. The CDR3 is CASSYFPQGSNEKLFF. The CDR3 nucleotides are TGTGCCAGCAGCTACTTCCCCCAGGGGTCTAATGAAAAACTGTTTTTT.

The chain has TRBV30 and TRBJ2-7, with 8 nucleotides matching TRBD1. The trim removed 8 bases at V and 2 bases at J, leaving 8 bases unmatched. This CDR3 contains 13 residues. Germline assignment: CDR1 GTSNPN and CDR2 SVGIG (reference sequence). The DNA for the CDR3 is TGTGCCGCGTCGTGGACAGGGACCTACGAGCAGTACTTC. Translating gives CAASWTGTYEQYF.

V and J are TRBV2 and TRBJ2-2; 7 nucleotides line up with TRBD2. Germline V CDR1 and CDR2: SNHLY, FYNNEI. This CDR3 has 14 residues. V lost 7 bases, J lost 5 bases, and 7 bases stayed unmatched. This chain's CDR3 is CASNAGVGTGELFF. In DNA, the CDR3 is TGTGCCAGCAACGCGGGAGTCGGGACCGGGGAGCTGTTTTTT.

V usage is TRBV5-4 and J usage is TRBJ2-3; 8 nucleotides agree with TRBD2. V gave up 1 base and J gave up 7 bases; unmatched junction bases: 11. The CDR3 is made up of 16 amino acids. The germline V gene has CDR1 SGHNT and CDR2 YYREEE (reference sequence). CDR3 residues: CASSLFAGGAGNTQYF. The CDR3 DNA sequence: TGTGCCAGCAGCTTGTTTGCGGGGGGCGCCGGGAATACGCAGTATTTT.

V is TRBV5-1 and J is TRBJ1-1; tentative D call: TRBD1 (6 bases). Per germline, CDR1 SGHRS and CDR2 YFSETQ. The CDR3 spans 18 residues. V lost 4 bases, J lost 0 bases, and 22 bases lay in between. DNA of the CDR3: TGCGCCAGCAGCCCGCCGGGACGGGGGGCTGGAATGAACACTGAAGCTTTCTTT. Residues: CASSPPGRGAGMNTEAFF.